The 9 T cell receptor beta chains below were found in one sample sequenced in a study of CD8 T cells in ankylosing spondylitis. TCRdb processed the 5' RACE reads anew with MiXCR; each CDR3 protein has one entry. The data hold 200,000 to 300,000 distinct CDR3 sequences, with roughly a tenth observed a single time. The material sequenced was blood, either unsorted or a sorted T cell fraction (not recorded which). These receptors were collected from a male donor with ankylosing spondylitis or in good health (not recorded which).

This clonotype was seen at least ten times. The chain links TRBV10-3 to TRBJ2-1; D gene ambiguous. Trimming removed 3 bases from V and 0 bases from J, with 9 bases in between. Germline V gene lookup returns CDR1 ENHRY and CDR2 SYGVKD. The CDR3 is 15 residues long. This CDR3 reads CAISDGRSSYNEQFF. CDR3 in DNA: TGTGCCATCAGTGACGGCAGGAGCTCCTACAATGAGCAGTTCTTC.

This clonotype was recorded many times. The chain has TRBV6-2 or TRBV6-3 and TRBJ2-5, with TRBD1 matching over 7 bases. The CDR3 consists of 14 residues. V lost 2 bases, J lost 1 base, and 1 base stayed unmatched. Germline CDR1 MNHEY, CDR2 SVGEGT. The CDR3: CASSYGTAQETQYF. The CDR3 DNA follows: TGTGCCAGCAGTTACGGGACAGCCCAAGAGACCCAGTACTTC.

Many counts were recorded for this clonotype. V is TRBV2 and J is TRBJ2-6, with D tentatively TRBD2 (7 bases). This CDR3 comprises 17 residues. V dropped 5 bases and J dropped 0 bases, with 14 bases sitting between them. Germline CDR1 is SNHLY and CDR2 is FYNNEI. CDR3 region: CASSSRGALSGANVLTF. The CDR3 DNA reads TGTGCCAGCAGTTCCCGGGGGGCCCTCTCTGGGGCCAACGTCCTGACTTTC. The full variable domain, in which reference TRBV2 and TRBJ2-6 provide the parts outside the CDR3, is EPEVTQTPSHQVTQMGQEVILRCVPISNHLYFYWYRQILGQKVEFLVSFYNNEISEKSEIFDDQFSVERPDGSNFTLKIRSTKLEDSAMYFCASSSRGALSGANVLTFGAGSRLTVL.

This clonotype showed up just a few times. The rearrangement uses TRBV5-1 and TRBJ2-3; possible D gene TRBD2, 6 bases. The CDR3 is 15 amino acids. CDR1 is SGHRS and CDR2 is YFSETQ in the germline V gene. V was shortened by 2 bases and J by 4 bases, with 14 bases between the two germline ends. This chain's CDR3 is CASSLSGSSADTQYF. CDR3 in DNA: TGCGCCAGCAGCTTATCCGGATCTAGCGCAGATACGCAGTATTTT.

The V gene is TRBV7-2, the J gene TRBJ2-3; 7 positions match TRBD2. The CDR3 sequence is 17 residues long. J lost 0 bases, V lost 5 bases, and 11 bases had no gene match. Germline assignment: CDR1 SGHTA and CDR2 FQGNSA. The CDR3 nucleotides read TGTGCCAGCAGCGAGTGGGGGGGGTCAGCTAGCACAGATACGCAGTATTTT. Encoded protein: CASSEWGGSASTDTQYF.

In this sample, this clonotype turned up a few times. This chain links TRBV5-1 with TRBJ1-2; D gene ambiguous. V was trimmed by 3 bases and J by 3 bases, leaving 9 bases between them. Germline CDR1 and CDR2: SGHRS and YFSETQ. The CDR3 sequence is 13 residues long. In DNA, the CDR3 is TGCGCCAGCAGCTCCCCCACAGACTATGGCTACACCTTC. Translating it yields CASSSPTDYGYTF.

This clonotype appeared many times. CDR3 bases: TGTGCCAGCAGCCAAGATGGCGGGTTCTATGGCTACACCTTC. It translates to CASSQDGGFYGYTF. V usage is TRBV3-1 and J usage is TRBJ1-2; D remains unclear. The CDR3 length is 14 residues. Germline CDR1 is LGHDT and CDR2 is YNNKEL (reference sequence). Trimming left V 0 bases short and J 4 bases short, with 9 bases between.

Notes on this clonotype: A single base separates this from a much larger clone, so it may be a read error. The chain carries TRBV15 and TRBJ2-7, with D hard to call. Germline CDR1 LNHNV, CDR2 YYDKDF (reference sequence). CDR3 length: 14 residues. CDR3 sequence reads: CATSSFEGAYERYF. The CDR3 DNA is TGTGCCACCAGCAGTTTTGAAGGCGCCTACGAGCGGTACTTC.

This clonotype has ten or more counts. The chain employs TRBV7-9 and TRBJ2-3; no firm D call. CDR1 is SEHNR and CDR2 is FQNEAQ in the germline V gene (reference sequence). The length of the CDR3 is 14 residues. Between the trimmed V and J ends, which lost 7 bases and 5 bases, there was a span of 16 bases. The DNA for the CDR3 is TGTGCCAGCATCCGCATGGCTGGGATAGATACGCAGTATTTT. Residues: CASIRMAGIDTQYF.